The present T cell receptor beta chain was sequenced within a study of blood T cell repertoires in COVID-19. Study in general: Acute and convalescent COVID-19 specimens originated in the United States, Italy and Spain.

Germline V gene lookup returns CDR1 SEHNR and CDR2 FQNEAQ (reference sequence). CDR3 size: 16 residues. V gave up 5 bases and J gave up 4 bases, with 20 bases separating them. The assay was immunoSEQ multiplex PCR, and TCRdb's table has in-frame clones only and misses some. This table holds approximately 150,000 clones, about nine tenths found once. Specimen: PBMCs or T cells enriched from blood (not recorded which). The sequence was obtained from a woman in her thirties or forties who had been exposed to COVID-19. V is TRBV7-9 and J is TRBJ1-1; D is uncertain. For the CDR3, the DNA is TGTGCCAGCAGCCCCCTGTCCGGGAAGTTTAGCACTGAAGCTTTCTTT. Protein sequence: CASSPLSGKFSTEAFF.